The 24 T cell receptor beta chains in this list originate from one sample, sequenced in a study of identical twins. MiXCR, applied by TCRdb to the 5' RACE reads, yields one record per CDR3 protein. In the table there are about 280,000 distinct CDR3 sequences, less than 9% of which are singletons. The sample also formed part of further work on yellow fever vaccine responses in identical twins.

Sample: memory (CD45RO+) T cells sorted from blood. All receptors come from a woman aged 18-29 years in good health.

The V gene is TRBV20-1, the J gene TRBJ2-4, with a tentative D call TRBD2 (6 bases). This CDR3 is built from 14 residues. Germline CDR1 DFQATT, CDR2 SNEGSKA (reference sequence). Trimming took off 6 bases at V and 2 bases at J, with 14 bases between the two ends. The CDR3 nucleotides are TGCAGTGCAGGGACTGCCGTCACCAAAAACATTCAGTACTTC. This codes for CSAGTAVTKNIQYF.

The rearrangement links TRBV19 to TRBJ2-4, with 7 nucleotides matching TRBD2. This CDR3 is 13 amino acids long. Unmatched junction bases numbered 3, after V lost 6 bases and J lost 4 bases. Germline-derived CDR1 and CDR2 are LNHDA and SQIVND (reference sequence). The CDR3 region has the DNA TGTGCCAGTAGACAAGCGGGGAAAAACATTCAGTACTTC. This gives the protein CASRQAGKNIQYF.

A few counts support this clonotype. CDR3 sequence: CASRRTSGGTYEQYF. The CDR3 DNA sequence: TGTGCCAGCAGGCGGACTAGCGGGGGAACCTACGAGCAGTACTTC. V usage is TRBV11-2 and J usage is TRBJ2-7; 13 nucleotides line up with TRBD2. This CDR3 has 15 amino acids. Germline CDR1 reads SGHAT; CDR2 reads FQNNGV. V shed 6 bases, J shed 2 bases, and the junction held 4 bases outside the gene matches.

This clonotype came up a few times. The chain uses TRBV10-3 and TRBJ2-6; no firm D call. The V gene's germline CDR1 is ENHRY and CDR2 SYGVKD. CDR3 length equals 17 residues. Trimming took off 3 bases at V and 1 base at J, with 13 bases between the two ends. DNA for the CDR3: TGTGCCATCAGTGATCAATCACGGTTTTCTGGGGCCAACGTCCTGACTTTC. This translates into CAISDQSRFSGANVLTF.

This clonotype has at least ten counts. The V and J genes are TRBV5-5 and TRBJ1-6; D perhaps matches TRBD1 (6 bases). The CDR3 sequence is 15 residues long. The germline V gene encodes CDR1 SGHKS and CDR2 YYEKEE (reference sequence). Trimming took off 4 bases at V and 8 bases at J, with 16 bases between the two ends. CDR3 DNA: TGTGCCAGCAGCCTTACCCCACAGGGAGATTCACCCCTCCACTTT. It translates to CASSLTPQGDSPLHF.

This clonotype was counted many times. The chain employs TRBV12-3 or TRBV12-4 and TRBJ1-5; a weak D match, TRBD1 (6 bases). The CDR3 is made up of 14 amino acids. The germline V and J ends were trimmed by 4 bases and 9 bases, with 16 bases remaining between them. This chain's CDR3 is CASSYNGGSRPQHF. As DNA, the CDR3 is TGTGCCAGCAGTTACAACGGGGGCTCAAGGCCCCAGCATTTT.

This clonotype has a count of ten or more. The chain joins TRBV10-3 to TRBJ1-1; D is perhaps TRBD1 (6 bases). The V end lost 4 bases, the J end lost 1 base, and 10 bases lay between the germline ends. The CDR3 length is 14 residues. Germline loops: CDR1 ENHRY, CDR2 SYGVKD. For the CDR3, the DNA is TGTGCCATCAGTGGAAAGACAGGGAACACTGAAGCTTTCTTT. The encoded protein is CAISGKTGNTEAFF.

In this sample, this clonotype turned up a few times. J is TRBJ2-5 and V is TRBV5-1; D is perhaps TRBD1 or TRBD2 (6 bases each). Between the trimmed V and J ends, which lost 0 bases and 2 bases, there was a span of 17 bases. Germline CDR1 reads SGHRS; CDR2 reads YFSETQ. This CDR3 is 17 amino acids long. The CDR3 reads CASSLAGSSGAQETQYF. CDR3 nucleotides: TGCGCCAGCAGCTTGGCCGGTTCATCGGGGGCGCAAGAGACCCAGTACTTC.

The CDR3 nucleotides read TGTGCCAGCAGCCAAGAGACAAGGAACACTGAAGCTTTCTTT. Amino acids: CASSQETRNTEAFF. V is TRBV3-1 and J is TRBJ1-1; D is uncertain. The V end lost 0 bases, the J end lost 1 base, and 6 bases lay between the germline ends. The length of the CDR3 is 14 residues. CDR1 is LGHDT and CDR2 is YNNKEL in the germline V gene (reference sequence). Full variable domain (remainder filled in from reference TRBV3-1 and TRBJ1-1): DTAVSQTPKYLVTQMGNDKSIKCEQNLGHDTMYWYKQDSKKFLKIMFSYNNKELIINETVPNRFSPKSPDKAHLNLHINSLELGDSAVYFCASSQETRNTEAFFGQGTRLTVV.

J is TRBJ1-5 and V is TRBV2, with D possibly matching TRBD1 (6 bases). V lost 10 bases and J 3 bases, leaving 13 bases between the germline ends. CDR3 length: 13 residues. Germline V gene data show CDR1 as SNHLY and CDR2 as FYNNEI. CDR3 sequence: CATRGDNNQPQHF. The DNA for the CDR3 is TGTGCCACCCGCGGGGACAACAATCAGCCCCAGCATTTT.

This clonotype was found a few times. The CDR3 nucleotides read TGTGCCAGCAGTTTAGCGCAGTTTAACTATGGCTACACCTTC. Its translation is CASSLAQFNYGYTF. This chain connects TRBV12-3 or TRBV12-4 to TRBJ1-2, with D unclear. This CDR3 contains 14 residues. V was clipped by 0 bases and J by 1 base, with 6 bases between them.

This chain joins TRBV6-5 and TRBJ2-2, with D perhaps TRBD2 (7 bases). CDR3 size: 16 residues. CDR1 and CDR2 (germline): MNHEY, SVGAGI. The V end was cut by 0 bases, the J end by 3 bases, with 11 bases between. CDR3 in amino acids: CASSYSSGGYTGELFF. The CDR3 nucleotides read TGTGCCAGCAGTTACTCGTCGGGGGGCTACACCGGGGAGCTGTTTTTT.

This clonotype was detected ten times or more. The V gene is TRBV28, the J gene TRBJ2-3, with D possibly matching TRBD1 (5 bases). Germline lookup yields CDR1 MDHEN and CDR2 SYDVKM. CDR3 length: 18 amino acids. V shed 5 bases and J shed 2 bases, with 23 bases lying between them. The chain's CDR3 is CASSRNIQGYFDTDTQYF. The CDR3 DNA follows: TGTGCCAGCAGTCGTAACATCCAGGGCTACTTTGACACAGATACGCAGTATTTT. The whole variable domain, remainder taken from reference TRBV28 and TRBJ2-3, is DVKVTQSSRYLVKRTGEKVFLECVQDMDHENMFWYRQDPGLGLRLIYFSYDVKMKEKGDIPEGYSVSREKKERFSLILESASTNQTSMYLCASSRNIQGYFDTDTQYFGPGTRLTVL.

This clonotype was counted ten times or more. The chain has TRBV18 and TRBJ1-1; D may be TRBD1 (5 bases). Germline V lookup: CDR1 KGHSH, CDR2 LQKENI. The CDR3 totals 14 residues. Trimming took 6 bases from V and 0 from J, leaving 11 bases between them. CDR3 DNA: TGTGCCAGCTCCCCAGGGTTGCTGAACACTGAAGCTTTCTTT. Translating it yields CASSPGLLNTEAFF.

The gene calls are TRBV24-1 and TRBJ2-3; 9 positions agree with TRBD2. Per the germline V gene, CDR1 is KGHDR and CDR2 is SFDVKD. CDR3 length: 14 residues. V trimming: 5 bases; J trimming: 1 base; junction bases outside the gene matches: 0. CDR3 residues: CATSVAGGTDTQYF. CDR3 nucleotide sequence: TGTGCCACCAGTGTAGCGGGAGGCACAGATACGCAGTATTTT.

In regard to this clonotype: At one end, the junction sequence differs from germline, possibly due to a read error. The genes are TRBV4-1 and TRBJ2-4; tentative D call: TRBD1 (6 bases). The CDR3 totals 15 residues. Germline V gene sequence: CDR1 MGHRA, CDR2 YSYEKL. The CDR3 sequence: CASRQGGLAKNIQYF. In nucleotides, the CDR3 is TGCGCCAGCAGGCAAGGGGGTCTTGCCAAAAACATTCAGTACTTC.

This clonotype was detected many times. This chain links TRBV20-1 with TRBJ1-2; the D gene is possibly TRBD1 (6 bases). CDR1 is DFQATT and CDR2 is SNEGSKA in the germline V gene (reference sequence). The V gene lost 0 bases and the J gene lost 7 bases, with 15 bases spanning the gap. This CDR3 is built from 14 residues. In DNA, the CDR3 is TGCAGTGCTAGAGAAGGACAGCCCCGCCGTGGCTACACCTTC. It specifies CSAREGQPRRGYTF.

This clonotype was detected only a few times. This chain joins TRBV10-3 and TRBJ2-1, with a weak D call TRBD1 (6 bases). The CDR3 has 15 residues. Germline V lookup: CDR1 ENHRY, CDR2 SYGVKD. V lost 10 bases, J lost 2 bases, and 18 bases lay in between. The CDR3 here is CATIQGAGAYNEQFF. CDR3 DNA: TGTGCCACCATCCAGGGTGCAGGGGCCTACAATGAGCAGTTCTTC.

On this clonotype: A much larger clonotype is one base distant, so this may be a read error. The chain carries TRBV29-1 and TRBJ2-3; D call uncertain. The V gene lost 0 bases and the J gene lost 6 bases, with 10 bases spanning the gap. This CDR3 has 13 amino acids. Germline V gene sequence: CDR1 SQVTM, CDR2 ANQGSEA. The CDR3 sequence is CSVEDASGDTQYF. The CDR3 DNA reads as TGCAGCGTTGAAGATGCGTCCGGGGATACGCAGTATTTT.

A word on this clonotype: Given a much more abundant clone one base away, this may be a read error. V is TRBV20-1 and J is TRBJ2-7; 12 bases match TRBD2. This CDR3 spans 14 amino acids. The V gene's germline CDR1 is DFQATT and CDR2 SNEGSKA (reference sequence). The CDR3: CSTRGLAGRYEQYF. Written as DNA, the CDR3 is TGCAGTACTAGGGGACTAGCGGGCCGCTACGAGCAGTACTTC.

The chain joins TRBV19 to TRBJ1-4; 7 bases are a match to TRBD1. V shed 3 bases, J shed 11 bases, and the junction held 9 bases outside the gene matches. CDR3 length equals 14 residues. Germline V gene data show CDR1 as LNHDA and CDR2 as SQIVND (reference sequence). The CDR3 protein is CASSMGDRAIKLFF. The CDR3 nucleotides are TGTGCCAGTAGTATGGGGGACAGAGCCATCAAACTGTTTTTT.

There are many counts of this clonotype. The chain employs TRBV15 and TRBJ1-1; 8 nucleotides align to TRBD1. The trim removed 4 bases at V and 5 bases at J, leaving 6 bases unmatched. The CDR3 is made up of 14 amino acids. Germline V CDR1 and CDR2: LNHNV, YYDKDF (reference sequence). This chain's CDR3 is CATSTIQGVTEAFF. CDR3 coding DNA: TGTGCCACCAGCACCATACAGGGGGTGACTGAAGCTTTCTTT.

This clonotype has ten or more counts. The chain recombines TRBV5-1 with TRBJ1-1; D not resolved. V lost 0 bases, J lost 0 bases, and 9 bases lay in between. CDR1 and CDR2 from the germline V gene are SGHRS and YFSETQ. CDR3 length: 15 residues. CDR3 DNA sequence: TGCGCCAGCAGCTTGGTGAACGGGTTGAACACTGAAGCTTTCTTT. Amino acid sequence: CASSLVNGLNTEAFF.

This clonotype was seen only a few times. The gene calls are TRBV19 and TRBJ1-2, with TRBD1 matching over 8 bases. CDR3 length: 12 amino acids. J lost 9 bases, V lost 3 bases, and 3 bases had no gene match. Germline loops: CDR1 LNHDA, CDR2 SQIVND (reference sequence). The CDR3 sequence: CASSMGQDRYTF. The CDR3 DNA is TGTGCCAGTAGTATGGGACAGGATCGCTACACCTTC.